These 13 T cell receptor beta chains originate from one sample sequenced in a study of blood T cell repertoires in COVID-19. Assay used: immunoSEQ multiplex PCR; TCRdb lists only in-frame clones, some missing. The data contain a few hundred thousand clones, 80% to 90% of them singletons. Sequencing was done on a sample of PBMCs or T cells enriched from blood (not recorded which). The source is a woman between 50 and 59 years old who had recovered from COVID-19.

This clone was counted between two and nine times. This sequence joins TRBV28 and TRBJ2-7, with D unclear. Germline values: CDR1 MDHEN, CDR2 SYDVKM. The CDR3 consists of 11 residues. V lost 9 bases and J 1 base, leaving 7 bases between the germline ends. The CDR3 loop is CASVKSYEQYF. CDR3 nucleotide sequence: TGTGCCAGTGTAAAATCCTACGAGCAGTACTTC.

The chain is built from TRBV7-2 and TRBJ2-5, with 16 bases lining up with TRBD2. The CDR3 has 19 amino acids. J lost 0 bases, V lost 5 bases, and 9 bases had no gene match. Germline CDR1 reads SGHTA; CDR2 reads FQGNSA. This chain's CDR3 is CASSAGTSGRATDQETQYF. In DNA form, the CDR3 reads TGTGCCAGCAGCGCCGGGACTAGCGGGAGGGCAACCGACCAAGAGACCCAGTACTTC.

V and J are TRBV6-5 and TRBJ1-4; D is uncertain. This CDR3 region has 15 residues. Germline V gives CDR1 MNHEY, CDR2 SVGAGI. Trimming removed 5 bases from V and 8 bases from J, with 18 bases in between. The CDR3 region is CASSLNSPPGEKLFF. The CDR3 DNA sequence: TGTGCCAGCAGTCTCAACTCCCCACCGGGAGAAAAACTGTTTTTT.

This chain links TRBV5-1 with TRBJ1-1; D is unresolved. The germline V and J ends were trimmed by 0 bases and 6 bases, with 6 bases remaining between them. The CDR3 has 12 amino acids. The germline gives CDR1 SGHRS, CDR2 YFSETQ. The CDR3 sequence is CASSLEGAEAFF. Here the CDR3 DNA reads TGCGCCAGCAGCTTGGAGGGAGCTGAAGCTTTCTTT.

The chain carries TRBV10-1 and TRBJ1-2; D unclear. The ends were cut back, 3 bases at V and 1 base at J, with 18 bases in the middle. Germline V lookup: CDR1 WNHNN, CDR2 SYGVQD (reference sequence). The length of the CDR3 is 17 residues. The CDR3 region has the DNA TGCGCCAGCAGTGAAGAACAAGTTTTGGTCAGTAACTATGGCTACACCTTC. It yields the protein CASSEEQVLVSNYGYTF.

CDR3: CASSSPTGLNQPQHF. CDR3 nucleotide sequence: TGTGCCAGCAGCTCTCCGACAGGCCTCAATCAGCCCCAGCATTTT. V gene TRBV7-8 combines with J gene TRBJ1-5, with D possibly TRBD1 on 6 matching bases. The germline V and J ends were trimmed by 4 bases and 3 bases, with 13 bases remaining between them. This CDR3 comprises 15 residues. Per germline, CDR1 SGHVS and CDR2 FQNEAQ.

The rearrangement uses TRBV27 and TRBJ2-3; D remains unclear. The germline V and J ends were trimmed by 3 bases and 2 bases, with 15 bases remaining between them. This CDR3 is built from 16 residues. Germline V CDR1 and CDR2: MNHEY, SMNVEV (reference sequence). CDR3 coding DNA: TGTGCCAGCAGTTTTTACAGTTGGCCAAACACAGATACGCAGTATTTT. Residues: CASSFYSWPNTDTQYF.

CDR3 residues: CASRRLAGAAEQFF. The CDR3 region has the DNA TGTGCCAGCAGACGACTAGCGGGAGCCGCTGAGCAGTTCTTC. The chain joins TRBV2 to TRBJ2-1; 12 nucleotides line up with TRBD2. From germline, CDR1 is SNHLY and CDR2 FYNNEI. After removal of 6 bases from V and 9 bases from J, the junction contained 6 bases not matched to a gene. This CDR3 is built from 14 residues.

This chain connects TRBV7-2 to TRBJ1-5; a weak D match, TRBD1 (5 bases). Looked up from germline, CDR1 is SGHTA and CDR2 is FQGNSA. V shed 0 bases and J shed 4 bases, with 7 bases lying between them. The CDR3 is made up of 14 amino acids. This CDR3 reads CASSLATVNQPQHF. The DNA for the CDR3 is TGTGCCAGCAGCTTAGCGACAGTTAATCAGCCCCAGCATTTT.

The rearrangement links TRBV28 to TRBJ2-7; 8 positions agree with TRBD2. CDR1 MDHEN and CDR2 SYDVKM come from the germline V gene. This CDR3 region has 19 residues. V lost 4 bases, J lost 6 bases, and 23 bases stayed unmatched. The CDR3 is CASSWSGSYKLAGGTEQYF. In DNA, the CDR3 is TGTGCCAGCAGTTGGAGCGGGAGTTATAAGTTAGCCGGGGGGACCGAGCAGTACTTC.

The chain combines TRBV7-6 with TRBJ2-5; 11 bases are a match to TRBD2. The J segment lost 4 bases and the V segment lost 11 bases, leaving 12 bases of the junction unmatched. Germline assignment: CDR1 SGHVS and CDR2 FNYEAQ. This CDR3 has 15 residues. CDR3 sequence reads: CASDSGRAWGETQYF. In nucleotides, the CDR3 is TGTGCCTCTGATAGCGGGAGGGCTTGGGGAGAGACCCAGTACTTC. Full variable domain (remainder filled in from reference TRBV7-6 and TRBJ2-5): GAGVSQSPRYKVTKRGQDVALRCDPISGHVSLYWYRQALGQGPEFLTYFNYEAQQDKSGLPNDRFSAERPEGSISTLTIQRTEQRDSAMYRCASDSGRAWGETQYFGPGTRLLVL.

The CDR3 DNA reads as TGTGCCATCAGTGAGTCGAAGGGGACAGTCTATGGCTACACCTTC. Its protein product is CAISESKGTVYGYTF. The rearrangement joins TRBV10-3 to TRBJ1-2; TRBD1 matches 7 bases. The germline V gene has CDR1 ENHRY and CDR2 SYGVKD. The CDR3 has 15 residues. V trimming: 0 bases; J trimming: 4 bases; junction bases outside the gene matches: 5.

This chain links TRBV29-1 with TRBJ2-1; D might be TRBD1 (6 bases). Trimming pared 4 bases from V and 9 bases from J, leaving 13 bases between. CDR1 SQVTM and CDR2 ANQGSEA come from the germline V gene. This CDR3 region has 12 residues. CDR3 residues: CSVVPGVAEQFF. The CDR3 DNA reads TGCAGCGTTGTCCCAGGGGTGGCTGAGCAGTTCTTC.